One sample yielded the 26 T cell receptor beta chains listed below, sequenced in a study of tissue T cells after allogeneic stem cell transplantation. The repertoire was sequenced with immunoSEQ multiplex PCR; TCRdb's copy has only in-frame clones and lacks some. The sample includes more than 45,000 clones, about three quarters of them seen just once. The sample consisted of sorted cells pooled from one or two spleens. The source is a pool of C57BL/6 mice in good health.

Comments on this clone: Gene names denote mouse genes. Coverage ceases 1 residue before the CDR3 finishes, and the germline J gene fills in the end. The rearrangement uses TRBV16 and TRBJ2-2; D is undetermined. From germline, CDR1 is SGHSA and CDR2 FRNQAP. The CDR3 runs 15 residues. The V end lost 3 bases, the J end lost 2 bases, and 10 bases lay between the germline ends. The CDR3 here is CASSFPGGNTGQLYF. CDR3 DNA (partial): TGTGCAAGCAGCTTCCCAGGAGGGAACACCGGGCAGCTCTAC.

This clone appeared once. Germline and genes: mouse. The CDR3 end is not reached by the read, which stops 1 residue before it; the germline J gene fills it in. The rearrangement uses TRBV16 and TRBJ2-4; 9 bases are shared with TRBD2. This CDR3 has 15 residues. The germline V gene encodes CDR1 SGHSA and CDR2 FRNQAP. Unmatched junction bases numbered 5, after V lost 1 base and J lost 6 bases. CDR3 region: CASSLVGGARNTLYF. Partial CDR3 DNA: TGTGCAAGCAGCTTAGTTGGGGGGGCGCGGAACACCTTGTAC.

Of note for this clone: The genes and germline here are from mouse. The sequenced fragment ends 1 residue before the CDR3 boundary, so the rest is inferred from the germline J gene. V gene TRBV13-2 combines with J gene TRBJ1-2; D ambiguous. CDR3 length: 13 amino acids. Trimming cost V 2 bases and J 1 base, with 6 bases left between them. Germline lookup yields CDR1 NNHNN and CDR2 SYGAGS (reference sequence). CDR3 DNA, as far as it was read: TGTGCCAGCGGTGAGTGGGGAAACTCCGACTACACC. This encodes CASGEWGNSDYT. The CDR3 as a whole reads CASGEWGNSDYTF.

A word on this clone: Gene names are mouse gene names. CDR3 amino acids: CTCSAWDEQYF. CDR3 bases read: TGCACCTGCAGTGCCTGGGATGAACAGTAC. V is TRBV1 and J is TRBJ2-7, with D possibly being TRBD2 (5 bases). The read stops 1 residue short of the end of the CDR3; the missing end is completed from the germline J gene. Trimming stripped 3 bases from V and 5 bases from J, with 5 bases between. CDR3 length: 11 residues. CDR1 and CDR2 (germline): NSQYPW, LRSPGD (reference sequence).

This clone was detected once. Mouse names are used for the genes. The CDR3 end falls 1 residue outside the read, so it is completed with the germline J gene. This chain links TRBV13-2 with TRBJ1-2; weak D call: TRBD1 (5 bases). Germline CDR1 reads NNHNN; CDR2 reads SYGAGS (reference sequence). This CDR3 comprises 13 residues. V was trimmed by 6 bases and J by 1 base, leaving 10 bases between them. The DNA read from the CDR3 is TGTGCCAGCGTCCAGGGAAAAAACTCCGACTACACC. Amino acid sequence: CASVQGKNSDYT. The whole CDR3 protein reads CASVQGKNSDYTF.

For this clone: Gene names and germline match the mouse. The CDR3 is cut off 1 residue early in the read; its end comes from the germline J gene. The chain is built from TRBV13-2 and TRBJ1-2; no definite D call. The germline CDR1 and CDR2 sequences are NNHNN and SYGAGS (reference sequence). Trimming left V 0 bases short and J 4 bases short, with 7 bases between. This CDR3 spans 13 amino acids. This CDR3 is CASGDAGSSDYTF. The sequenced CDR3 bases are TGTGCCAGCGGTGATGCGGGAAGCTCCGACTACACC.

Only a few counts were recorded for this clone. Germline and genes: mouse. The CDR3 extends 1 residue past the end of the read, so its final part is completed from the germline J gene. V and J are TRBV4 and TRBJ2-7; D is perhaps TRBD1 (5 bases). The CDR3 sequence is 15 residues long. CDR1 and CDR2 (germline): LGHDT, YNNKQL (reference sequence). V was clipped by 5 bases and J by 0 bases, with 14 bases between them. CDR3 region: CASSRGEGSSYEQYF. The covered CDR3 bases are TGTGCCAGCAGCCGAGGCGAGGGGAGCTCCTATGAACAGTAC.

Points on this clone: These gene names are mouse names. The CDR3 is cut off 1 residue early in the read; its end comes from the germline J gene. V gene TRBV4 combines with J gene TRBJ1-1; D may be TRBD1 (5 bases). From germline, CDR1 is LGHDT and CDR2 YNNKQL (reference sequence). V gave up 4 bases and J gave up 6 bases, with 6 bases separating them. This CDR3 has 11 residues. CDR3 amino acids: CASSLTAEVFF. Incomplete CDR3 DNA: TGTGCCAGCAGCTTGACAGCAGAAGTCTTC.

Concerning this clone: Each gene name is a mouse one. Partial CDR3 DNA: TGTGCCAGCAGCCCCCGACAAAATTATGCTGAGCAGTTC. It encodes CASSPRQNYAEQF. The entire CDR3 protein is CASSPRQNYAEQFF. The gene calls are TRBV5 and TRBJ2-1; D gene uncertain. The sequence runs out 1 residue before the end of the CDR3; the remainder is reconstructed from the germline J gene. Germline V gene lookup returns CDR1 LGHNA and CDR2 YNLKQL (reference sequence). CDR3 size: 14 residues. V was shortened by 4 bases and J by 4 bases, with 11 bases between the two germline ends.

With respect to this clone: Genes here carry mouse names. The read ends 1 residue early relative to the CDR3; the germline J gene fills the gap. The V and J genes are TRBV17 and TRBJ1-4; no clear D. V lost 3 bases, J lost 3 bases, and 14 bases lay in between. In germline, CDR1 is MNHDT, CDR2 YYDKIL. The CDR3 runs 16 residues. CDR3 DNA, as far as it was read: TGTGCTAGCAGTAGCGACGACGGGGATACCAACGAAAGATTATTT. Protein product: CASSSDDGDTNERLF. The CDR3 in its entirety is CASSSDDGDTNERLFF.

Comment on this clone: The listed genes are named as in mouse. The read finishes 1 residue shy of the CDR3 end, and the germline J gene is used to complete it. The chain has TRBV14 and TRBJ1-5, with a weak D call TRBD1 (5 bases). The germline V and J ends were trimmed by 5 bases and 1 base, with 13 bases remaining between them. This CDR3 comprises 15 residues. Germline V gene data show CDR1 as SGHDT and CDR2 as FRDEAV. Partial CDR3 DNA: TGTGCCAGCAGCCGTCTGGGGGGGAACAACCAGGCTCCGCTT. Translated, it gives CASSRLGGNNQAPL. From start to end, the CDR3 is CASSRLGGNNQAPLF.

A word on this clone: The genes and germline here are from mouse. With the read ending 1 residue before the CDR3 end, the germline J gene is used to fill in that end. J is TRBJ2-5 and V is TRBV16; D possibly matches TRBD1 or TRBD2 (5 bases each). The CDR3 sequence is 17 residues long. Trimming stripped 5 bases from V and 2 bases from J, with 20 bases between. The germline gives CDR1 SGHSA, CDR2 FRNQAP. The covered CDR3 bases are TGTGCAAGCAGCAACACCGGGACGGAAGGGAGCCAAGACACCCAGTAC. Translation: CASSNTGTEGSQDTQY. From start to end, the CDR3 is CASSNTGTEGSQDTQYF.

On this clone itself: Gene and germline names: mouse. This CDR3 is CASSQPGQTSAETLYF. The DNA read from the CDR3 is TGTGCCAGCAGCCAGCCGGGACAAACTAGTGCAGAAACGCTGTAT. The V call is TRBV5, the J call TRBJ2-3; D is possibly TRBD1 (6 bases). The read ends 1 residue before the CDR3 terminus; that terminus is restored from the germline J gene. Germline V gene sequence: CDR1 LGHNA, CDR2 YNLKQL (reference sequence). V lost 3 bases, J lost 0 bases, and 13 bases lay in between. CDR3 length: 16 amino acids.

Points on this clone: Genes and germline are mouse. The sequence runs out 1 residue before the end of the CDR3; the remainder is reconstructed from the germline J gene. The chain is built from TRBV31 and TRBJ1-4, with 8 positions matching TRBD1. CDR3 size: 13 residues. V gave up 5 bases and J gave up 5 bases; unmatched junction bases: 4. Per the germline V gene, CDR1 is GKSSPN and CDR2 is SITVG. This CDR3 is CAWVDRGNERLFF. The CDR3 bases that were read are TGTGCCTGGGTTGACAGGGGAAACGAAAGATTATTT.

As for this clone: Mouse gene names apply. Other DNA sequences in this specimen translate into the identical CDR3. The part of the CDR3 DNA that was read is TGTGCCAGCAGCTCCACAGCAAACTCCGACTACACC. Residues: CASSSTANSDYT. The entire CDR3 sequence reads CASSSTANSDYTF. J is TRBJ1-2 and V is TRBV3; no clear D gene. The sequenced fragment ends 1 residue before the CDR3 boundary, so the rest is inferred from the germline J gene. This CDR3 is 13 amino acids long. The V and J ends lost 4 bases and 0 bases respectively, with 6 bases between them. Germline V gives CDR1 SNHLY, CDR2 FYNGKV (reference sequence).

In this sample, this clone turned up a few times. Here the gene names and germline are mouse. The read ends 1 residue early relative to the CDR3; the germline J gene fills the gap. This chain uses TRBV16 with TRBJ2-7; D is ambiguous. Germline CDR1 is SGHSA and CDR2 is FRNQAP. V lost 5 bases and J lost 3, with 8 bases in between. This CDR3 region has 12 residues. The CDR3 sequence is CASSPDGYEQYF. The sequenced part of the CDR3 DNA is TGTGCAAGCAGCCCCGACGGCTATGAACAGTAC.

In the case of this clone: The genes and germline here are from mouse. The read is 1 residue too short to cover the CDR3 end, so that end is filled in from the germline J gene. This chain links TRBV3 with TRBJ2-5, with 8 positions matching TRBD1. Germline-derived CDR1 and CDR2 are SNHLY and FYNGKV (reference sequence). The V gene end was trimmed by 5 bases and the J gene end by 0 bases; junction bases not matched to a gene: 4. The CDR3 runs to 15 residues. The part of the CDR3 DNA that was read is TGTGCCAGCAGCCCGGACAGGGCCAACCAAGACACCCAGTAC. Its translation is CASSPDRANQDTQY. The CDR3 as a whole reads CASSPDRANQDTQYF.

As for this clone: The gene symbols are mouse symbols. The read ends 1 residue before the CDR3 terminus; that terminus is restored from the germline J gene. The J gene is TRBJ1-1, the V gene TRBV31, with TRBD1 matching 8 bases. V was clipped by 2 bases and J by 3 bases; unmatched bases: 2. CDR1 GKSSPN and CDR2 SITVG come from the germline V gene. This CDR3 has 13 residues. CDR3 bases read: TGTGCCTGGAGTGTGACAGGGGACACAGAAGTCTTC. It translates to CAWSVTGDTEVF. The complete CDR3 sequence is CAWSVTGDTEVFF. Together with reference TRBV31 and TRBJ1-1, the CDR3 gives the full variable domain: AQTIHQWPVAEIKAVGSPLSLGCTIKGKSSPNLYWYWQATGGTLQQLFYSITVGQVESVVQLNLSASRPKDDQFILSTEKLLLSHSGFYLCAWSVTGDTEVFFGKGTRLTVV.

On this clone: Gene and germline names: mouse. The read halts 1 residue ahead of the CDR3 end, with the missing end drawn from the germline J gene. The rearrangement links TRBV5 to TRBJ2-4; 8 bases align to TRBD2. V trimming: 0 bases; J trimming: 5 bases; junction bases outside the gene matches: 7. Per germline, CDR1 LGHNA and CDR2 YNLKQL (reference sequence). This CDR3 is 16 amino acids long. CDR3 DNA, as far as it was read: TGTGCCAGCAGCCAAGACGGACTGGGAATGCGAAACACCTTGTAC. It specifies CASSQDGLGMRNTLY. The entire CDR3 sequence reads CASSQDGLGMRNTLYF.

Comments on this clone: Mouse gene names apply. The CDR3 end falls 1 residue outside the read, so it is completed with the germline J gene. The chain couples TRBV13-1 to TRBJ1-4; 9 positions agree with TRBD1. CDR1 NSHNY and CDR2 SYGAGN come from the germline V gene. V shed 5 bases, J shed 3 bases, and the junction held 2 bases outside the gene matches. CDR3 length equals 14 residues. CDR3: CASRTGGPNERLFF. The covered CDR3 bases are TGTGCCAGCAGAACAGGGGGCCCCAACGAAAGATTATTT.

A word on this clone: The listed genes are named as in mouse. The read ends 1 residue early relative to the CDR3; the germline J gene fills the gap. The same CDR3 is also encoded by other DNA sequences in this sample. The chain uses TRBV5 and TRBJ2-4; D may be TRBD1 (5 bases). The V end lost 4 bases, the J end lost 0 bases, and 8 bases lay between the germline ends. Looked up from germline, CDR1 is LGHNA and CDR2 is YNLKQL (reference sequence). The CDR3 runs to 14 residues. CDR3 protein: CASSPQGSQNTLYF. CDR3 bases read: TGTGCCAGCAGCCCCCAGGGAAGTCAAAACACCTTGTAC.

About this clone itself: Gene names refer to mouse genes. The read is 1 residue too short to cover the CDR3 end, so that end is filled in from the germline J gene. The chain carries TRBV15 and TRBJ2-4, with D possibly being TRBD1 or TRBD2 (5 bases each). The CDR3 length is 13 residues. V was trimmed by 5 bases and J by 2 bases, leaving 8 bases between them. CDR1 is SGHND and CDR2 is FRSKSL in the germline V gene. The CDR3 region is CASSMGHQNTLYF. The sequenced CDR3 bases are TGTGCCAGCAGTATGGGGCATCAAAACACCTTGTAC.

This clone turned up a few times. The gene symbols are mouse symbols. The read falls 1 residue short of the CDR3 end, and the missing part is taken from the germline J gene. The rearrangement uses TRBV23 and TRBJ2-2. The CDR3 extends over 11 amino acids. Per the germline V gene, CDR1 is KGHTA and CDR2 is FQNQQP. The CDR3 region is CSSSRSGQLYF. The CDR3 DNA, read in part, is TGCTCCAGCAGCCGGTCCGGGCAGCTCTAC.

Regarding this clone: Gene names are the mouse ones. With the read ending 1 residue before the CDR3 end, the germline J gene is used to fill in that end. This sequence joins TRBV1 and TRBJ2-2; D not resolved. Trimming cost V 0 bases and J 1 base, with 6 bases left between them. The CDR3 is 15 amino acids. Germline assignment: CDR1 NSQYPW and CDR2 LRSPGD (reference sequence). The sequenced CDR3 bases are TGCACCTGCAGTGCAGAGAGGGTAAACACCGGGCAGCTCTAC. As protein: CTCSAERVNTGQLY. The whole CDR3 is CTCSAERVNTGQLYF.

With regard to this clone: The genes and germline here are from mouse. With the read ending 1 residue before the CDR3 end, the germline J gene is used to fill in that end. The chain has TRBV4 and TRBJ1-4; D unclear. Trimming cost V 3 bases and J 1 base, with 6 bases left between them. Germline assignment: CDR1 LGHDT and CDR2 YNNKQL (reference sequence). The CDR3 length is 14 residues. CDR3 bases read: TGTGCCAGCAGCTACACAGATTCCAACGAAAGATTATTT. This codes for CASSYTDSNERLF. The whole CDR3 reads CASSYTDSNERLFF.

Details on this clone: Mouse names are used for the genes. The CDR3 end is not reached by the read, which stops 1 residue before it; the germline J gene fills it in. The rearrangement links TRBV13-2 to TRBJ1-2; a weak D match, TRBD1 (6 bases). Germline CDR1 and CDR2: NNHNN and SYGAGS (reference sequence). Trimming stripped 1 base from V and 1 base from J, with 8 bases between. This CDR3 spans 14 amino acids. The CDR3 loop is CASGDPGQNSDYTF. CDR3 bases read: TGTGCCAGCGGTGATCCGGGACAAAACTCCGACTACACC.